This entry concerns a single T cell receptor beta chain. Original analysis: Amplified reference gene primers provided the basis for estimating nucleated cell counts. Some clones are missing from TCRdb's copy, which holds only in-frame ones; the method was immunoSEQ multiplex PCR. V, J and clone size are those of that table, while D and trimming were read from the DNA. The sample records about 120,000 clones, 85% to 90% being singletons. The sample is drawn from a study of blood T cell repertoires in COVID-19. About the research overall: Sites in the United States, Italy and Spain provided acute and convalescent COVID-19 samples. Sample material is recorded as cDNA or gDNA derived from T cells, B-cell-depleted T cells, or PBMCs.

CDR1 is ENHRY, CDR2 SYGVKD, per germline. The CDR3 sequence is 17 residues long. The J segment lost 2 bases and the V segment lost 6 bases, leaving 13 bases of the junction unmatched. The chain uses TRBV10-3 and TRBJ2-7; 10 nucleotides agree with TRBD2. The specimen was peripheral blood. The receptor was derived from a human donor with acute or convalescent COVID-19. The donor label of this sample is uncertain. The CDR3 DNA sequence: TGTGCCATCAGGAGTGAATGGGGAGCGGGAGGGCCCTACGAGCAGTACTTC. Its translation: CAIRSEWGAGGPYEQYF.